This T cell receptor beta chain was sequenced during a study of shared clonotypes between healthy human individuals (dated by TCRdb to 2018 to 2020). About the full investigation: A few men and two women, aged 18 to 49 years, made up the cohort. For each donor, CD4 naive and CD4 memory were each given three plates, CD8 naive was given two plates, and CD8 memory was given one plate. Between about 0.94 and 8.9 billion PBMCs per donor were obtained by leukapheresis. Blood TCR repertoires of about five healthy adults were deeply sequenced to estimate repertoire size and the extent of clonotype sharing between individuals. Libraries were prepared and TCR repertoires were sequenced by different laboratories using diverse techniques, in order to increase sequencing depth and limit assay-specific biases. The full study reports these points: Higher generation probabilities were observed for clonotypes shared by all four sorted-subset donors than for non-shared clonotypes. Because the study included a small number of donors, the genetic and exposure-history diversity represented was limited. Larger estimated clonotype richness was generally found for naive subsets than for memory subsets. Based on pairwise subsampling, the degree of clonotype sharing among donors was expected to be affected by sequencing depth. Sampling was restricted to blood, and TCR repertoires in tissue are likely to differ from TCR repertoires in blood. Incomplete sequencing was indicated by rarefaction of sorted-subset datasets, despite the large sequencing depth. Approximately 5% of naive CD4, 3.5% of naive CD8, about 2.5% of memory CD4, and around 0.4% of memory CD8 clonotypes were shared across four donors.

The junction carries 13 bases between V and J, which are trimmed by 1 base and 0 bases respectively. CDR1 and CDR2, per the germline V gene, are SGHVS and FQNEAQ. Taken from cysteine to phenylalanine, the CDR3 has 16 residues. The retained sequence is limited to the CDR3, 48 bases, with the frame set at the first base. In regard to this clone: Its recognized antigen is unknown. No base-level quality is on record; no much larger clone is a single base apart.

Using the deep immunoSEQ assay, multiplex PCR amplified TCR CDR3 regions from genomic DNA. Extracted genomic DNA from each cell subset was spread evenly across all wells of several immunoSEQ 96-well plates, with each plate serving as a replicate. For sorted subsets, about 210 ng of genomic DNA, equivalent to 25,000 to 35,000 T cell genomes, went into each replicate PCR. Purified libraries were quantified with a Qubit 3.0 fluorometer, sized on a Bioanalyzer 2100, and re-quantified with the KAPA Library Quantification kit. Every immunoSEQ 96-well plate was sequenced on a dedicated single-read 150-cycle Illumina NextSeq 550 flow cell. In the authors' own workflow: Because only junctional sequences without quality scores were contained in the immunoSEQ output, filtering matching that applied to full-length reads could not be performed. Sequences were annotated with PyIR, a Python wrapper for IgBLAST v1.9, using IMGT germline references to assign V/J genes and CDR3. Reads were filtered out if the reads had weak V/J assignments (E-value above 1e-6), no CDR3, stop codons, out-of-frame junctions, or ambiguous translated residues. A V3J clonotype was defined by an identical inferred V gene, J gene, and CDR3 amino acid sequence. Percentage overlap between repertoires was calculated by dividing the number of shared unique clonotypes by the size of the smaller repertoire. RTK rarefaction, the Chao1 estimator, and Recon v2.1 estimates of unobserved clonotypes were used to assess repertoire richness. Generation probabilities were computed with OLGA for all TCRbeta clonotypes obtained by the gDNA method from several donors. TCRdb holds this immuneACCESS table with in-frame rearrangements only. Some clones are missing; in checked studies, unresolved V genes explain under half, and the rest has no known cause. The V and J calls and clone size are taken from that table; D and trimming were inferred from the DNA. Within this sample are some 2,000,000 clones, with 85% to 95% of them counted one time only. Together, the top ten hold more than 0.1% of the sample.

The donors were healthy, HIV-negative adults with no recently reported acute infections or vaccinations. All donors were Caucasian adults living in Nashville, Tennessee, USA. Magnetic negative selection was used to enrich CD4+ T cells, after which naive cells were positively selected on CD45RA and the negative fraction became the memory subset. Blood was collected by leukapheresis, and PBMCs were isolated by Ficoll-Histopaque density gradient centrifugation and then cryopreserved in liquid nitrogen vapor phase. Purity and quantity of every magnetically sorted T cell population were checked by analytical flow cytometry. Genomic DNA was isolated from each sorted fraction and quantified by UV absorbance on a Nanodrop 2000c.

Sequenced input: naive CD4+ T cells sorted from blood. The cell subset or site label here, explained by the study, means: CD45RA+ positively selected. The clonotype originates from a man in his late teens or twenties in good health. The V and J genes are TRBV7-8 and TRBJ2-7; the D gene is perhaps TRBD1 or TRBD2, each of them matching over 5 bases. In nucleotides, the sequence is TGTGCCAGCAGCTTAGAAGGGACGGTCACCTCCTACGAGCAGTACTTC. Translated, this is CASSLEGTVTSYEQYF.